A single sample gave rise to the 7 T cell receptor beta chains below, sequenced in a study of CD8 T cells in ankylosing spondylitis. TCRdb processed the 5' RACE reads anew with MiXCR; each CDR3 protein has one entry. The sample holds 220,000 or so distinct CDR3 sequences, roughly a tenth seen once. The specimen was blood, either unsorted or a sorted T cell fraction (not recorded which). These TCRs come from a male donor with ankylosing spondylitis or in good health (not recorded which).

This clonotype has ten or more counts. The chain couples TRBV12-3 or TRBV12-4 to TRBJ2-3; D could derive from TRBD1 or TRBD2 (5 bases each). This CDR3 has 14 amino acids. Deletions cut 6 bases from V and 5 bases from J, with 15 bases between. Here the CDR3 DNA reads TGTGCCAGCAGCAAAGACAGCGGTCGAGATACGCAGTATTTT. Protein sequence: CASSKDSGRDTQYF.

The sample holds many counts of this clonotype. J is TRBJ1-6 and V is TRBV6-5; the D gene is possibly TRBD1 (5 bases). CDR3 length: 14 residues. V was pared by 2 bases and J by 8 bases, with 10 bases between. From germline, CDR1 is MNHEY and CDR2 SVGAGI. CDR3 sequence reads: CASSYGAPDSPLHF. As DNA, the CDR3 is TGTGCCAGCAGTTACGGGGCTCCTGATTCACCCCTCCACTTT.

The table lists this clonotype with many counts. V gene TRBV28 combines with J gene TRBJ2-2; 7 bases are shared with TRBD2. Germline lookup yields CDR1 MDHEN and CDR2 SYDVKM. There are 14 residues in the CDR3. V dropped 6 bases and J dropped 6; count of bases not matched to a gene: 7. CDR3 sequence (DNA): TGTGCCAGCAGCCACACGGGGGGATCCGGGGAGCTGTTTTTT. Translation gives CASSHTGGSGELFF.

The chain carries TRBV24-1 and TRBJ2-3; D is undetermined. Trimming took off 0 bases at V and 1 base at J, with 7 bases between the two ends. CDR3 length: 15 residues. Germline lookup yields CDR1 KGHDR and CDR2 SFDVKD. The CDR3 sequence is CATSDLSWGTDTQYF. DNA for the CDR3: TGTGCCACCAGTGATTTGAGTTGGGGCACAGATACGCAGTATTTT.

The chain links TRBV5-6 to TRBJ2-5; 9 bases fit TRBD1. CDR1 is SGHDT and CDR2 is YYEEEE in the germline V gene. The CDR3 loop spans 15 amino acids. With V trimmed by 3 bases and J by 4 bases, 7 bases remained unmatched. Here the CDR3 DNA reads TGTGCCAGCAGCTGGATCGGGACAGGGATAGAGACCCAGTACTTC. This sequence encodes CASSWIGTGIETQYF.

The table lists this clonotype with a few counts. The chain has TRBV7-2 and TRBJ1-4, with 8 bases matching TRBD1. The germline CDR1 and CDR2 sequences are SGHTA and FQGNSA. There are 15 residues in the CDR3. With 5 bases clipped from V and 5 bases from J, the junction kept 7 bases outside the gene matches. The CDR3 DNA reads TGTGCCAGCAGCGGAGACAGGGGTGCCAATGAAAAACTGTTTTTT. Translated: CASSGDRGANEKLFF.

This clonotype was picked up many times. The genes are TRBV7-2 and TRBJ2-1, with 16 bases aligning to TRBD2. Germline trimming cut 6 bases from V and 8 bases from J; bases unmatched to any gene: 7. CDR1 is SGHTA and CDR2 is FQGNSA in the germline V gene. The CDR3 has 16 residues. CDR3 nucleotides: TGTGCCAGCAGGACGGGACTAGCGGGGGGGCGGCATGAGCAGTTCTTC. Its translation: CASRTGLAGGRHEQFF.